Shown below are 6 T cell receptor beta chains from a single sample sequenced in a study of T cells in Graves' hyperthyroidism and ophthalmopathy. Researchers took RNA transcripts and amplified the TCR beta CDR3 regions from them. The study used the HTBI primer set for a first-round RT-PCR of the TCR CDR3. TCRdb called the multiplex PCR reads again in MiXCR, with one record for every CDR3 protein. The top ten clones hold about 53% of a sample with 350,000 or so distinct CDR3 sequences, 15% to 20% of them seen once. The sample consisted of blood. Receptors were obtained from a woman between 50 and 59 years old with Graves' hyperthyroidism.

The sample holds many counts of this clonotype. V is TRBV2 and J is TRBJ2-1, with D perhaps TRBD1 (5 bases). V was cut by 4 bases and J by 9 bases, with 7 bases left in between. The CDR3 has 11 residues. Per germline, CDR1 SNHLY and CDR2 FYNNEI. CDR3 in DNA: TGTGCCAGCAGTGGCCAGGGTGAGCAGTTCTTC. Residues: CASSGQGEQFF. Complete variable domain (other parts from reference TRBV2 and TRBJ2-1): EPEVTQTPSHQVTQMGQEVILRCVPISNHLYFYWYRQILGQKVEFLVSFYNNEISEKSEIFDDQFSVERPDGSNFTLKIRSTKLEDSAMYFCASSGQGEQFFGPGTRLTVL.

The table lists this clonotype with many counts. The junction departs from the called germline gene at one end, perhaps through a read error. The chain employs TRBV7-3 and TRBJ2-1, with D perhaps TRBD2 (6 bases). This CDR3 has 14 amino acids. In germline, CDR1 is SGHTA, CDR2 FQGTGA. In DNA, the CDR3 is TGCGCCAGCAGCTTGGGGGGCTCCTACAATGAGCAGTTCTTC. Protein sequence: CASSLGGSYNEQFF.

The chain uses TRBV20-1 and TRBJ2-7; 11 nucleotides line up with TRBD2. The CDR3 spans 15 residues. V gave up 1 base and J gave up 4 bases; unmatched junction bases: 6. Germline assignment: CDR1 DFQATT and CDR2 SNEGSKA (reference sequence). The CDR3, as DNA: TGCAGTGCTAGAGGGCTAGCGGGAGGATTGTACGAGCAGTACTTC. This sequence encodes CSARGLAGGLYEQYF.

This clonotype has more than one count but fewer than ten. The rearrangement joins TRBV29-1 to TRBJ2-7; the D gene is possibly TRBD1 (6 bases). From germline, CDR1 is SQVTM and CDR2 ANQGSEA. This CDR3 region has 12 residues. V was pared by 5 bases and J by 5 bases, with 13 bases between. CDR3 protein: CSVRDNTNEQYV. CDR3 DNA: TGCAGCGTTAGGGACAACACCAACGAGCAGTACGTC.

This chain links TRBV6-8 with TRBJ2-5; 12 bases align to TRBD1. The CDR3 loop spans 19 amino acids. Germline V lookup: CDR1 MNHGY, CDR2 SAAAGT. V dropped 6 bases and J dropped 5; count of bases not matched to a gene: 19. In DNA, the CDR3 is TGTGCCAGCAGACCGCTTCCGGGACAGGGGGCCGGTAACGAGGAGACCCAGTACTTC. It encodes CASRPLPGQGAGNEETQYF.

Many counts were recorded for this clonotype. The chain joins TRBV20-1 to TRBJ2-2; unclear D gene. Germline CDR1 and CDR2: DFQATT and SNEGSKA (reference sequence). The germline V and J ends were trimmed by 3 bases and 1 base, with 6 bases remaining between them. The CDR3 contains 13 residues. CDR3 sequence: CSASGRNTGELFF. In DNA form, the CDR3 reads TGCAGTGCTAGCGGCAGGAACACCGGGGAGCTGTTTTTT.